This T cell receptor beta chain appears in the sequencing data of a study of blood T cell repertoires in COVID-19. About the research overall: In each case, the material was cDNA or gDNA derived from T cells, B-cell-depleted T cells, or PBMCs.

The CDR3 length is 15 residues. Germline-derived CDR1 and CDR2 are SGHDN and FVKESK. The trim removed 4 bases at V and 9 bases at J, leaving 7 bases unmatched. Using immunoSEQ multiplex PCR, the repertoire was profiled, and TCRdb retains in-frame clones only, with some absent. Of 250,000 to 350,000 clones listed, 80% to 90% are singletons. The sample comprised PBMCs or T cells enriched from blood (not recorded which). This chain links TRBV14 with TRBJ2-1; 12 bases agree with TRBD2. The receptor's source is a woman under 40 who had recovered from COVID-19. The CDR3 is CASSLGLAGLGEQFF. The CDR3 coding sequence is TGTGCCAGCAGCCTAGGACTAGCGGGACTCGGTGAGCAGTTCTTC.